This TCR beta chain stems from a study of blood T cell repertoires in COVID-19. Study background: The United States, Italy and Spain provided the acute and convalescent COVID-19 samples. PBMCs, B-cell-depleted T cells, or T cells were the source of the cDNA or gDNA that made up the material.

The authors' processing: Amplification of reference gene primers provided the estimated nucleated cell counts. Method: immunoSEQ multiplex PCR; TCRdb's copy keeps in-frame clones and lacks some. Clonal size and the V and J genes are those of that table, whereas D and trimming came from the DNA. The table records about 110,000 clones, 70% to 85% of them present only once. V was pared by 7 bases and J by 0 bases, with 14 bases between. Germline assignment: CDR1 SGHRS and CDR2 YFSETQ. CDR3 size: 14 residues. The chain has TRBV5-1 and TRBJ2-7, with D perhaps matching TRBD1 (6 bases). The TCR comes from a woman between 35 and 50 years old with acute or convalescent COVID-19. The sample taken for sequencing was peripheral blood. The CDR3 bases are TGCGCCAGCCGATGGGACACAGACTCCTACGAGCAGTACTTC. Translation: CASRWDTDSYEQYF.